Following are 11 T cell receptor beta chains from one sample sequenced in a study of blood T cell repertoires in COVID-19. TCRdb's table, derived via immunoSEQ multiplex PCR, lists solely in-frame clones and lacks some. The repertoire has around 300,000 clones, 75% to 90% of them found once; the top ten carry roughly 2.3%. Specimen: peripheral blood. These TCRs come from a young man with active or convalescent COVID-19.

This clone was seen only once. This CDR3 is CASSPMTGGYEQYF. The DNA for the CDR3 is TGTGCCAGCAGTCCGATGACAGGGGGCTACGAGCAGTACTTC. J is TRBJ2-7 and V is TRBV6-5; TRBD1 matches 9 bases. CDR3 size: 14 residues. After removal of 5 bases from V and 3 bases from J, the junction contained 5 bases not matched to a gene. CDR1 and CDR2 from the germline V gene are MNHEY and SVGAGI.

The rearrangement joins TRBV5-1 to TRBJ2-5; 14 nucleotides match TRBD2. CDR3 size: 18 residues. V shed 4 bases, J shed 2 bases, and the junction held 10 bases outside the gene matches. Germline assignment: CDR1 SGHRS and CDR2 YFSETQ. CDR3 residues: CASSTGLAGEPLQETQYF. CDR3 nucleotides: TGCGCCAGCAGCACGGGACTAGCGGGGGAGCCGTTACAAGAGACCCAGTACTTC.

The rearrangement links TRBV9 to TRBJ2-5; TRBD2 aligns across 9 bases. V lost 3 bases to trimming and J lost 2 bases; unmatched junction nucleotides: 11. This CDR3 region has 17 residues. Germline V gene data show CDR1 as SGDLS and CDR2 as YYNGEE. This chain's CDR3 is CASSEGLANGVQETQYF. The DNA of the CDR3 is TGTGCCAGCAGCGAGGGACTAGCTAACGGTGTACAAGAGACCCAGTACTTC.

The chain joins TRBV5-4 to TRBJ2-7, with a weak D call TRBD1 (6 bases). The CDR3 has 16 amino acids. Germline CDR1 reads SGHNT; CDR2 reads YYREEE (reference sequence). Trimming shortened V by 2 bases and J by 3 bases, and 18 bases separated the two germline ends. The CDR3 loop reads CASSFLLGQLNYEQYF. In nucleotides, the CDR3 is TGTGCCAGCAGCTTCCTGCTTGGACAGCTTAACTACGAGCAGTACTTC.

This chain joins TRBV29-1 and TRBJ1-2; TRBD1 agrees at 8 bases. With V trimmed by 6 bases and J by 0 bases, 3 bases remained unmatched. Looked up from germline, CDR1 is SQVTM and CDR2 is ANQGSEA. This CDR3 is built from 13 residues. Here the CDR3 DNA reads TGCAGCGTACCGGACAGGGCTAACTATGGCTACACCTTC. As protein: CSVPDRANYGYTF.

As for this clone: Germline is not matched at one junction end, which may reflect a read error. The chain has TRBV18 and TRBJ2-1; no clear D gene. CDR1 and CDR2 from the germline V gene are KGHSH and LQKENI. This CDR3 comprises 12 residues. The CDR3 region has the DNA TGTGCCAGCTCTGAGGCGTACATTGAGCAGTTCTTC. It is translated as CASSEAYIEQFF.

This CDR3 is CASKLEGDEQYF. In DNA, the CDR3 is TGTGCAAGTAAGCTTGAGGGGGACGAGCAGTACTTC. The rearrangement uses TRBV2 and TRBJ2-7; TRBD1 is a possible D gene (6 bases). CDR1 SNHLY and CDR2 FYNNEI come from the germline V gene. This CDR3 spans 12 amino acids.

The chain uses TRBV11-2 and TRBJ2-2, with 10 bases aligning to TRBD2. V was clipped by 0 bases and J by 6 bases; unmatched bases: 7. Germline CDR1 is SGHAT and CDR2 is FQNNGV. CDR3 length: 17 residues. The chain's CDR3 is CASSLDLASGRSGELFF. CDR3 in DNA: TGTGCCAGCAGCTTAGATCTGGCTAGCGGGAGATCCGGGGAGCTGTTTTTT.

This clone was picked up one time. The V call is TRBV5-1, the J call TRBJ2-1; the D gene is possibly TRBD2 (5 bases). The CDR3 length is 13 residues. The V gene's germline CDR1 is SGHRS and CDR2 YFSETQ. The V gene lost 5 bases and the J gene lost 5 bases, with 11 bases spanning the gap. The CDR3 region is CASRHGSNNEQFF. The CDR3 DNA follows: TGCGCCAGCAGACATGGGAGCAACAATGAGCAGTTCTTC.

This clone came up a few times. The chain combines TRBV19 with TRBJ1-1, with TRBD1 matching over 9 bases. CDR1 and CDR2 from the germline V gene are LNHDA and SQIVND (reference sequence). The junction had 4 bases not matched to a gene; V was cut back by 4 bases and J by 4 bases. The CDR3 sequence is 14 residues long. CDR3 region: CASSNRGLVTEAFF. CDR3 in DNA: TGTGCCAGTAGTAACAGGGGGCTCGTCACTGAAGCTTTCTTT.

The chain uses TRBV3-1 (or the pseudogene TRBV3-2) and TRBJ2-7, with TRBD1 identical over 8 bases. Germline V CDR1 and CDR2: LGHDT, YNNKEL (reference sequence). The CDR3 extends over 16 amino acids. Trimming took 4 bases from V and 6 from J; bases not matched to a gene: 14. For the CDR3, the DNA is TGTGCCAGCAGCCCCCCCGCGACAGGGGTTTTTAGCGAGCAGTACTTC. Its protein product is CASSPPATGVFSEQYF.